The rows below give T cell receptor beta chains drawn from one sample of a study of blood T cell repertoires in COVID-19. Libraries were prepared by immunoSEQ multiplex PCR; TCRdb keeps only in-frame clonotypes and omits some of them. The sample has 450,000 to 600,000 clones; approximately 90% are singletons. The sequenced material came from PBMCs or T cells enriched from blood (not recorded which). The receptors stem from a woman between 18 and 30 years old who had recovered from COVID-19. The CDR3 runs from the conserved cysteine through the conserved F or W. Fields, in order: J gene, clone size, V gene, D gene, CDR3 DNA, CDR3 protein. A D gene is named only where the DNA matches it firmly. Clone size appears in some rows only: once, few, many, or a class for an expanded clone.

TRBJ1-2	.	TRBV6-5	TRBD1	TGTGCCAGCAGCTTCCGGGACAGGGGCCTCTATGGCTACACCTTC	CASSFRDRGLYGYTF
TRBJ2-7	.	TRBV18	TRBD1	TGTGCCAGCTCACCCAATTTAGGGGACAGGGACCACGAGCAGTACTTC	CASSPNLGDRDHEQYF
TRBJ1-1	.	TRBV5-4	.	TGTGCCAGCAGCCCGGGGGGCTACGGGAACACTGAAGCTTTCTTT	CASSPGGYGNTEAFF
TRBJ1-3	few	TRBV7-9	TRBD1	TGTGCCAGCAGCCGCGGGACAGCCGGAAACACCATATATTTT	CASSRGTAGNTIYF
TRBJ2-3	.	TRBV19	TRBD2	TGTGCCAGTAGTTCACAGGGACTAGCGGGGTATACGCAGTATTTT	CASSSQGLAGYTQYF
TRBJ1-6	.	TRBV3-1/TRBV3-2	TRBD1	TGTGCCAGCAGCCAAGATCCGACAGGGGGCGCGGACGGCTCACCCCTCCACTTT	CASSQDPTGGADGSPLHF
TRBJ2-7	.	TRBV5-1	.	TGCGCCAGCAACCCCTTTCCGACAGCGTCCTACGAGCAGTACTTC	CASNPFPTASYEQYF
TRBJ2-3	.	TRBV5-4	.	TGTGCCAGCAGCTTATTTGGCGGGGGCACAGATACGCAGTATTTT	CASSLFGGGTDTQYF
TRBJ1-1	.	TRBV7-9	.	TGTGCCAGCAGCTTAGTTGAGACGGGAACTGAAGCTTTCTTT	CASSLVETGTEAFF
TRBJ1-2	.	TRBV29-1	TRBD1	TGCAGCGTCTGGACAGGGGAAGTTTATGGCTACACCTTC	CSVWTGEVYGYTF
TRBJ2-3	.	TRBV11-3	TRBD2	TGTGCCAGCAGCCCCTCGGGCGGGGGGGAGGATACGCAGTATTTT	CASSPSGGGEDTQYF
TRBJ1-1	.	TRBV5-6	.	TGTGCCAGCAGCTTTACCAAAATGGCCCCTTATAAGGCTTTCTTT	CASSFTKMAPYKAFF
TRBJ2-5	.	TRBV7-2	.	TGTGCCAGCAGCTATGGACTGGTCCAAGAGACCCAGTACTTC	CASSYGLVQETQYF
TRBJ2-7	.	TRBV11-1	.	TGTGCCAGCAGCTTAGTACAGGAAAAGCAGTACTTC	CASSLVQEKQYF
TRBJ1-5	.	TRBV4-2	.	TGTGCCAGCAGCCAGGTCCTAGGGGGTCAGCCCCAGCATTTT	CASSQVLGGQPQHF
TRBJ1-3	.	TRBV6-6	TRBD1	TGTGCCAGCAGTTACTCCCAGGGGGCGAACACCATATATTTT	CASSYSQGANTIYF
TRBJ2-5	once	TRBV30	TRBD2	TGTGCCTGGACCCCGCTGATCTTCAGCCTTATCCCTAGCGGGGAAGAGACCCAGTACTTC	CAWTPLIFSLIPSGEETQYF
TRBJ2-7	.	TRBV10-1	TRBD1	TGCGCCAGGAGGGGGCTGGAGGACATCCTCTACGAGCAGTACTTC	CARRGLEDILYEQYF
TRBJ1-1	.	TRBV6-5	.	TGTGCCAGCAGTCACCAGAAAGAAGCTTTCTTT	CASSHQKEAFF
TRBJ1-2	.	TRBV29-1	.	TGCAGCGTTGAACGGGGGGGCTATGGCTACACCTTC	CSVERGGYGYTF
TRBJ2-5	.	TRBV7-2	TRBD2	TGTGCCAGCAGCCCTCTTCCAACTAGCGGGGCCAGGAAAGAGACCCAGTACTTC	CASSPLPTSGARKETQYF
TRBJ1-2	.	TRBV7-9	.	TGTGCCAGCAGTTCGGGGTCCTCCGGGGGCTACACCTTC	CASSSGSSGGYTF
TRBJ2-1	.	TRBV19	.	TGTGCCAGTAGGCCAAGTAGCAATGAGCAGTTCTTC	CASRPSSNEQFF
TRBJ1-2	.	TRBV13	.	TGTGCCAGCAGCTTAGGCCTCGGGGGAGATCGGGATGGCTACACCTTC	CASSLGLGGDRDGYTF
TRBJ2-3	.	TRBV7-9	.	TGTGCCAGCAGCCCGAGGGGCACAGATACGCAGTATTTT	CASSPRGTDTQYF
TRBJ1-4	.	TRBV29-1	.	TGCAGCGCCCGGGCGGGTGACACCGAAAAACTGTTTTTT	CSARAGDTEKLFF
TRBJ1-3	.	TRBV10-3	TRBD1	TGTGCCATCAGAAACAGGGGTTCTGGAAACACCATATATTTT	CAIRNRGSGNTIYF
TRBJ1-6	.	TRBV28	.	TGTGCCAGCAGAATTATCTCACAGGGTGATAATTCACCCCTCCACTTT	CASRIISQGDNSPLHF
TRBJ2-5	.	TRBV9	.	TGTGCCAGCAGCGTTTATAGCCCCCTAGGGGAAGAGACCCAGTACTTC	CASSVYSPLGEETQYF
TRBJ2-2	few	TRBV5-4	.	TGTGCCACTCTGGGCTCTTTGGCCGGGGAGCTGTTTTTT	CATLGSLAGELFF
TRBJ1-2	.	TRBV19	.	TGTGCCAGTAGTATATGGCAGGGACAAGCTAACTATGGCTACACCTTC	CASSIWQGQANYGYTF
TRBJ1-2	.	TRBV6-5	TRBD1	TGTGCCAGCAGGATAGGGACAGTTGGTGGCTACACCTTC	CASRIGTVGGYTF
TRBJ1-4	once	TRBV6-1	.	TGTGCCAGCAGTGATGAGCCGTTCAATGAAAAACTGTTTTTT	CASSDEPFNEKLFF
TRBJ2-3	.	TRBV7-2	TRBD2	TGTGCCAGCAGCTCCGGGACTAGCGGGGGGGGTACGCAGTATTTT	CASSSGTSGGGTQYF
TRBJ2-7	once	TRBV21-1	.	TGTGCCAGCAGCATGGGACTAGCTGACGAGCAGTACTTC	CASSMGLADEQYF
TRBJ2-2	few	TRBV4-1	.	TGCGCCAGCAGCCAAGTGGGGCAGGGCGACACCGGGGAGCTGTTTTTT	CASSQVGQGDTGELFF
TRBJ1-5	.	TRBV4-1	.	TGCGCCAGCAGCCAAGACCACAGCAGCCAGCCCCAGCATTTT	CASSQDHSSQPQHF
TRBJ2-7	.	TRBV18	TRBD1	TGTGCCAGCTCACCAACAGCGTACAGGGGCGGTTACGAGCAGTACTTC	CASSPTAYRGGYEQYF
TRBJ2-1	.	TRBV6-5	TRBD1	TGTGCCAGCGGCTTTTACAGGGGGGATGAGCAGTTCTTC	CASGFYRGDEQFF
TRBJ2-3	.	TRBV7-2	.	TGTGCCAGCAGCTTACCGAGGGATACGCAGTATTTT	CASSLPRDTQYF
TRBJ1-4	.	TRBV6-1	.	TGTGCCAGCAGTGCGGTGGGGGGGGCCACTAATGAAAAACTGTTTTTT	CASSAVGGATNEKLFF
TRBJ1-2	.	TRBV19	.	TGTGCCAGTATCGATTGGGCAGTCGGCTACACCTTC	CASIDWAVGYTF
TRBJ1-5	.	TRBV18	TRBD1	TGTGCCAGCTCAAACCCAGGGGGCCTCCAGCCCCAGCATTTT	CASSNPGGLQPQHF
TRBJ1-2	.	TRBV6-5	TRBD1	TGTGCCAGCAGTTGGGGGACTCAGGGGGCGAACTATGGCTACACCTTC	CASSWGTQGANYGYTF
TRBJ1-5	.	TRBV5-1	TRBD1	TGCGCCAGCAGCCCCTCAGGACAGGGTGATCAGCCCCAGCATTTT	CASSPSGQGDQPQHF
TRBJ1-6	.	TRBV28	.	TGTGCCAGCAGTTGGGGAGGGATTAATTCACCCCTCCACTTT	CASSWGGINSPLHF
TRBJ2-7	.	TRBV28	TRBD2	TGTGCCAGCAGTAGCGGGTTGGGGGGGAACTTC	CASSSGLGGNF
TRBJ2-2	.	TRBV5-6	.	TGTGCCAGCAAGATGCCGGTCACCGGGGAGCTGTTTTTT	CASKMPVTGELFF
TRBJ1-2	.	TRBV2	TRBD1	TGTGCCAGCAGTGAAGAGATTGCCGGGACAGGGGACTATGGCTACACCTTC	CASSEEIAGTGDYGYTF
TRBJ2-7	once	TRBV18	TRBD1	TGTGCCAGCTCAGCACAGGGGTTATCCGAGCAGTACTTC	CASSAQGLSEQYF
TRBJ2-2	.	TRBV5-1	TRBD2	TGCGCCAGCAGGGTGGCGGGGGGATTCACCGGGGAGCTGTTTTTT	CASRVAGGFTGELFF
TRBJ2-3	.	TRBV30	TRBD2	TGTGCCTGTTTCTACGAAGCGGGGGGTCTCGCTACGCAGTATTTT	CACFYEAGGLATQYF
TRBJ1-4	few	TRBV4-1	.	TGCGCCAGCAGCCAAGCGAGCAGGGAGGGGGAAAAACTGTTTTTT	CASSQASREGEKLFF
TRBJ2-1	.	TRBV19	.	TGTGCCAGTAGTGTCGAGGGGACAAGGGGCAATGAGCAGTTCTTC	CASSVEGTRGNEQFF
TRBJ2-7	.	TRBV6-5	.	TGTGCCAGCAGAGACAGGCCGAGTGTGTACGAGCAGTACTTC	CASRDRPSVYEQYF
TRBJ2-1	.	TRBV10-3	TRBD2	TGTGCCGCAGCCCAAACTCGACTAGCGGGGGGGCATGAGCAGTTCTTC	CAAAQTRLAGGHEQFF
TRBJ2-7	.	TRBV2	.	TGTGCCAGCAAGACAGTTACCTACGAGCAGTACTTC	CASKTVTYEQYF
TRBJ1-2	.	TRBV2	TRBD1	TGTGCCAGCAGGGGGACAGGTGGGGCTTATATCCATGGCTACACCTTC	CASRGTGGAYIHGYTF